The clone carrying this T cell receptor beta chain showed up many times. This record belongs to a study of prognosis after radiotherapy for stage I lung cancer. Whole-study context: The tumor diagnosis was squamous cell carcinoma for over 5 patients and adenocarcinoma for twelve. Patients in the cohort never received concurrent therapy with stereotactic body radiotherapy.

With 7 bases removed from V and 9 bases from J, the gap between germline ends came to 21 bases. The CDR3 spans 14 residues. Germline V lookup: CDR1 LNHDA, CDR2 SQIVND (reference sequence). Two-round multiplex PCR amplified TCR beta CDR3 from genomic DNA. First-round PCR, the initial amplification, used primers specific to each TRBV and TRBJ gene. TCRdb redid the calling of the multiplex PCR reads with MiXCR, one entry per CDR3 protein. The profile shows over 50,000 distinct CDR3 sequences, about 32% of them singletons. The V gene is TRBV19, the J gene TRBJ1-2, with a tentative D call TRBD1 (6 bases). The sample consisted of PBMCs, taken before or after stereotactic body radiation therapy (not recorded which). This receptor was obtained from a donor aged 50 or older with non-small cell lung cancer. CDR3 bases: TGTGCCAGTACCCCCACCGGGACAAGCTTTAGCTACACCTTC. It encodes CASTPTGTSFSYTF.